Shown below are 5 T cell receptor beta chains from a single sample sequenced in a study of CD8 T cells in ankylosing spondylitis. TCRdb itself ran the 5' RACE reads through MiXCR, one entry per CDR3 protein. The sample carries approximately 250,000 distinct CDR3 sequences, over 9.5% recorded once. Sequencing was done on a sample of blood, either unsorted or a sorted T cell fraction (not recorded which). These TCRs come from a male donor with ankylosing spondylitis or in good health (not recorded which).

At least ten counts were recorded for this clonotype. This chain uses TRBV5-1 with TRBJ2-2; the D gene is possibly TRBD2 (5 bases). The germline V gene has CDR1 SGHRS and CDR2 YFSETQ. CDR3 length: 15 residues. V was clipped by 4 bases and J by 3 bases, with 13 bases between them. CDR3 bases: TGCGCCAGCAGCCGGGGAAATAGTGACACCGGGGAGCTGTTTTTT. Protein: CASSRGNSDTGELFF.

This clonotype was counted at least ten times. The chain joins TRBV7-2 to TRBJ2-1; 7 nucleotides agree with TRBD2. From germline, CDR1 is SGHTA and CDR2 FQGNSA. Unmatched junction bases numbered 10, after V lost 3 bases and J lost 8 bases. The length of the CDR3 is 15 residues. The CDR3, as DNA: TGTGCCAGCAGCTTTGGGGGGGAGCGGGGCGATGAGCAGTTCTTC. As protein: CASSFGGERGDEQFF. Complete variable domain (other parts from reference TRBV7-2 and TRBJ2-1): GAGVSQSPSNKVTEKGKDVELRCDPISGHTALYWYRQSLGQGLEFLIYFQGNSAPDKSGLPSDRFSAERTGGSVSTLTIQRTQQEDSAVYLCASSFGGERGDEQFFGPGTRLTVL.

In this sample, this clonotype turned up many times. The chain couples TRBV20-1 to TRBJ2-7, with a tentative D call TRBD2 (6 bases). Trimming stripped 1 base from V and 0 bases from J, with 7 bases between. CDR1 and CDR2 from the germline V gene are DFQATT and SNEGSKA (reference sequence). The CDR3 loop spans 13 amino acids. The DNA of the CDR3 is TGCAGTGCTAGAGGGACTAACTCCTACGAGCAGTACTTC. It yields the protein CSARGTNSYEQYF.

This sequence joins TRBV7-6 and TRBJ1-2; TRBD1 matches at 7 bases. With 4 bases clipped from V and 4 bases from J, the junction kept 6 bases outside the gene matches. The CDR3 is 14 amino acids. Germline values: CDR1 SGHVS, CDR2 FNYEAQ. The CDR3, as DNA: TGTGCCAGCAGCTCGGGACAGACATTCTATGGCTACACCTTC. It codes for CASSSGQTFYGYTF.

This clonotype was seen repeatedly, ten times or more. The chain uses TRBV27 and TRBJ2-1, with TRBD2 as a possible D gene (6 bases). CDR1 is MNHEY and CDR2 is SMNVEV in the germline V gene (reference sequence). The V and J ends lost 3 bases and 10 bases respectively, with 10 bases between them. CDR3 length equals 12 residues. For the CDR3, the DNA is TGTGCCAGCAGTTTGGGGGGTCAAGAGCAGTTCTTC. Translating gives CASSLGGQEQFF.